Below are 5 T cell receptor beta chains sequenced from a single sample in a study of blood T cell repertoires in COVID-19. Method: immunoSEQ multiplex PCR; TCRdb's copy keeps in-frame clones and lacks some. The sample holds some 150,000 clones; 75% to 85% are singletons and the top ten take about 0.5%. Material: peripheral blood. These receptors all come from a man in his sixties with acute or convalescent COVID-19.

J is TRBJ2-2 and V is TRBV18; maybe TRBD2 (6 bases). The CDR3 totals 15 residues. Germline assignment: CDR1 KGHSH and CDR2 LQKENI. The germline V and J ends were trimmed by 3 bases and 2 bases, with 10 bases remaining between them. The CDR3 sequence: CASSPPGLNTGELFF. The CDR3 nucleotides are TGTGCCAGCTCACCCCCGGGACTTAACACCGGGGAGCTGTTTTTT. Full variable domain (missing parts from reference TRBV18 and TRBJ2-2): NAGVMQNPRHLVRRRGQEARLRCSPMKGHSHVYWYRQLPEEGLKFMVYLQKENIIDESGMPKERFSAEFPKEGPSILRIQQVVRGDSAAYFCASSPPGLNTGELFFGEGSRLTVL.

The rearrangement links TRBV7-2 to TRBJ2-3, with TRBD2 matching 10 bases. V lost 3 bases, J lost 3 bases, and 6 bases stayed unmatched. This CDR3 spans 16 amino acids. CDR1 is SGHTA, CDR2 FQGNSA, per germline. The CDR3 loop reads CASSFRLAGVTDTQYF. The CDR3 DNA reads TGTGCCAGCAGCTTTAGGCTAGCGGGAGTAACAGATACGCAGTATTTT.

This chain connects TRBV5-4 to TRBJ2-2; TRBD1 agrees at 7 bases. V shed 1 base, J shed 5 bases, and the junction held 8 bases outside the gene matches. The CDR3 is made up of 16 amino acids. Germline CDR1 and CDR2: SGHNT and YYREEE (reference sequence). CDR3: CASSLPSGQSTGELFF. CDR3 in DNA: TGTGCCAGCAGCTTGCCCTCGGGACAGAGTACCGGGGAGCTGTTTTTT.

The rearrangement joins TRBV11-3 to TRBJ1-1; D is unclear. V was shortened by 2 bases and J by 6 bases, with 10 bases between the two germline ends. The CDR3 is made up of 13 amino acids. CDR1 and CDR2 from the germline V gene are SGHNT and YENEEA. The CDR3 sequence is CASSLNGLAEAFF. Written as DNA, the CDR3 is TGTGCCAGCAGCTTAAACGGACTCGCTGAAGCTTTCTTT.

This clone was seen a few times. The genes are TRBV28 and TRBJ1-2; D is unclear. The V gene's germline CDR1 is MDHEN and CDR2 SYDVKM. V was shortened by 2 bases and J by 6 bases, with 16 bases between the two germline ends. CDR3 length equals 15 residues. Here the CDR3 reads CASSLGGGGGNGYTF. As DNA, the CDR3 is TGTGCCAGCAGTTTAGGAGGCGGAGGAGGCAATGGCTACACCTTC.